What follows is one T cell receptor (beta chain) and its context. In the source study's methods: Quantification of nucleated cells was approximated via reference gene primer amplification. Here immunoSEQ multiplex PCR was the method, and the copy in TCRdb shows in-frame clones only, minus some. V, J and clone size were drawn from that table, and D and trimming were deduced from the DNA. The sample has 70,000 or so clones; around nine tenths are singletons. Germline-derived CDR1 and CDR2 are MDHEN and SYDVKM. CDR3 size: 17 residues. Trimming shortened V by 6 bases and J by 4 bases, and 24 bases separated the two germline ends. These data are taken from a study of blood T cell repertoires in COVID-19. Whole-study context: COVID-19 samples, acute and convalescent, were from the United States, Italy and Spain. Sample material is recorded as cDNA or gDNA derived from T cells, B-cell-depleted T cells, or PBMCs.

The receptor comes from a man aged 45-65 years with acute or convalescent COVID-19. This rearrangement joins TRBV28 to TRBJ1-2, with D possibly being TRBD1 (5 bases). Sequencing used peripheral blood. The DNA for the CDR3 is TGTGCCAGCAGGAGGACTCGGAGGCAGGGAGCGGGCTATGGCTACACCTTC. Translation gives CASRRTRRQGAGYGYTF.